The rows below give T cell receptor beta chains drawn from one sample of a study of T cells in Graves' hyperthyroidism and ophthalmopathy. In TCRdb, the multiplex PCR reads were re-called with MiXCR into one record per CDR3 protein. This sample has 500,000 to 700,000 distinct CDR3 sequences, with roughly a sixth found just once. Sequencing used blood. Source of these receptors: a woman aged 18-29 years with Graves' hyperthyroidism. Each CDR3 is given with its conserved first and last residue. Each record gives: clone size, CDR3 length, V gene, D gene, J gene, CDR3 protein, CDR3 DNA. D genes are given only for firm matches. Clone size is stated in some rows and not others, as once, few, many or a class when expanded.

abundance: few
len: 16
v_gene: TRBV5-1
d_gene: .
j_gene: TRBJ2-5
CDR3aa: CASSPGHGGFQETQYF
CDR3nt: TGCGCCAGCAGCCCTGGGCACGGAGGTTTCCAAGAGACCCAGTACTTC

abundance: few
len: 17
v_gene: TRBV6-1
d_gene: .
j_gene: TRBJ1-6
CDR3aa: CASSPTWIPPMGSPLHF
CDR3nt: TGTGCCAGCAGTCCAACTTGGATCCCCCCAATGGGCTCACCCCTCCACTTT

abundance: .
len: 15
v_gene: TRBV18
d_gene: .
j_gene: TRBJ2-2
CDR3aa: CASSPERPNTGELFF
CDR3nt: TGTGCCAGCTCACCAGAGCGTCCGAACACCGGGGAGCTGTTTTTT

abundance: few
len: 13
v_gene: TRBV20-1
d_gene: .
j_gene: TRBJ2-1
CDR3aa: CSASDDGYNEQFF
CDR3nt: TGCAGTGCTTCTGACGACGGATACAATGAGCAGTTCTTC

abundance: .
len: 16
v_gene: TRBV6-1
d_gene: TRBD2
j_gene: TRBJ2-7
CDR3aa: CTSSPGLAGGSYEQYF
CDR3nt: TGTACCAGCAGTCCGGGACTAGCGGGAGGGAGCTACGAGCAGTACTTC

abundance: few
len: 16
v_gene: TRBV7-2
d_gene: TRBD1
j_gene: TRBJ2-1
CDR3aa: CASSQRQGSSYNEQFF
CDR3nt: TGTGCCAGCAGCCAGAGACAGGGTAGCTCCTACAATGAGCAGTTCTTC

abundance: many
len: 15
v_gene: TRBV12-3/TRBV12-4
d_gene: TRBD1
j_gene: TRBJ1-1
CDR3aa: CASSVGRTGGTEAFF
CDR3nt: TGTGCCAGCAGTGTAGGGAGGACAGGGGGGACTGAAGCTTTCTTT

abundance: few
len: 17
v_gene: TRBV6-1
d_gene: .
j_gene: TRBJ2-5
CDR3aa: CASRDLPGHIVQETQYF
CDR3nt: TGTGCCAGCAGAGATCTACCGGGACATATTGTCCAAGAGACCCAGTACTTC

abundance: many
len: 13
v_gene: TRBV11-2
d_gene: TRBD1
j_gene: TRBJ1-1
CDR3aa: CASSRIRDSEAFF
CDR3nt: TGTGCCAGCAGCCGGATCCGGGACAGTGAAGCTTTCTTT

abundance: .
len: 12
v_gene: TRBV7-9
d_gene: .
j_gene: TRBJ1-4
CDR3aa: CASSLWGEKLFF
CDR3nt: TGTGCCAGCAGCTTATGGGGTGAAAAACTGTTTTTT